This T cell receptor beta chain came from a study of blood T cell repertoires in COVID-19. Study information: Material from acute and convalescent COVID-19 was sourced from the United States, Italy and Spain. T cells, B-cell-depleted T cells, or PBMCs supplied cDNA or gDNA.

The CDR3 has 13 residues. With 1 base removed from V and 2 bases from J, the gap between germline ends came to 5 bases. Per the germline V gene, CDR1 is SGHAT and CDR2 is FQNNGV. Here immunoSEQ multiplex PCR was the method, and the copy in TCRdb shows in-frame clones only, minus some. The top ten clones hold 5.5% of a sample with under 75,000 clones, roughly 84% of them seen once. The source of this sequence is a woman aged 70 to 79 with acute or convalescent COVID-19. Material for sequencing was peripheral blood. The J gene is TRBJ2-5, the V gene TRBV11-2; D ambiguous. In DNA, the CDR3 is TGTGCCAGCAGCTTAGGGCCACAAGAGACCCAGTACTTC. Protein: CASSLGPQETQYF.